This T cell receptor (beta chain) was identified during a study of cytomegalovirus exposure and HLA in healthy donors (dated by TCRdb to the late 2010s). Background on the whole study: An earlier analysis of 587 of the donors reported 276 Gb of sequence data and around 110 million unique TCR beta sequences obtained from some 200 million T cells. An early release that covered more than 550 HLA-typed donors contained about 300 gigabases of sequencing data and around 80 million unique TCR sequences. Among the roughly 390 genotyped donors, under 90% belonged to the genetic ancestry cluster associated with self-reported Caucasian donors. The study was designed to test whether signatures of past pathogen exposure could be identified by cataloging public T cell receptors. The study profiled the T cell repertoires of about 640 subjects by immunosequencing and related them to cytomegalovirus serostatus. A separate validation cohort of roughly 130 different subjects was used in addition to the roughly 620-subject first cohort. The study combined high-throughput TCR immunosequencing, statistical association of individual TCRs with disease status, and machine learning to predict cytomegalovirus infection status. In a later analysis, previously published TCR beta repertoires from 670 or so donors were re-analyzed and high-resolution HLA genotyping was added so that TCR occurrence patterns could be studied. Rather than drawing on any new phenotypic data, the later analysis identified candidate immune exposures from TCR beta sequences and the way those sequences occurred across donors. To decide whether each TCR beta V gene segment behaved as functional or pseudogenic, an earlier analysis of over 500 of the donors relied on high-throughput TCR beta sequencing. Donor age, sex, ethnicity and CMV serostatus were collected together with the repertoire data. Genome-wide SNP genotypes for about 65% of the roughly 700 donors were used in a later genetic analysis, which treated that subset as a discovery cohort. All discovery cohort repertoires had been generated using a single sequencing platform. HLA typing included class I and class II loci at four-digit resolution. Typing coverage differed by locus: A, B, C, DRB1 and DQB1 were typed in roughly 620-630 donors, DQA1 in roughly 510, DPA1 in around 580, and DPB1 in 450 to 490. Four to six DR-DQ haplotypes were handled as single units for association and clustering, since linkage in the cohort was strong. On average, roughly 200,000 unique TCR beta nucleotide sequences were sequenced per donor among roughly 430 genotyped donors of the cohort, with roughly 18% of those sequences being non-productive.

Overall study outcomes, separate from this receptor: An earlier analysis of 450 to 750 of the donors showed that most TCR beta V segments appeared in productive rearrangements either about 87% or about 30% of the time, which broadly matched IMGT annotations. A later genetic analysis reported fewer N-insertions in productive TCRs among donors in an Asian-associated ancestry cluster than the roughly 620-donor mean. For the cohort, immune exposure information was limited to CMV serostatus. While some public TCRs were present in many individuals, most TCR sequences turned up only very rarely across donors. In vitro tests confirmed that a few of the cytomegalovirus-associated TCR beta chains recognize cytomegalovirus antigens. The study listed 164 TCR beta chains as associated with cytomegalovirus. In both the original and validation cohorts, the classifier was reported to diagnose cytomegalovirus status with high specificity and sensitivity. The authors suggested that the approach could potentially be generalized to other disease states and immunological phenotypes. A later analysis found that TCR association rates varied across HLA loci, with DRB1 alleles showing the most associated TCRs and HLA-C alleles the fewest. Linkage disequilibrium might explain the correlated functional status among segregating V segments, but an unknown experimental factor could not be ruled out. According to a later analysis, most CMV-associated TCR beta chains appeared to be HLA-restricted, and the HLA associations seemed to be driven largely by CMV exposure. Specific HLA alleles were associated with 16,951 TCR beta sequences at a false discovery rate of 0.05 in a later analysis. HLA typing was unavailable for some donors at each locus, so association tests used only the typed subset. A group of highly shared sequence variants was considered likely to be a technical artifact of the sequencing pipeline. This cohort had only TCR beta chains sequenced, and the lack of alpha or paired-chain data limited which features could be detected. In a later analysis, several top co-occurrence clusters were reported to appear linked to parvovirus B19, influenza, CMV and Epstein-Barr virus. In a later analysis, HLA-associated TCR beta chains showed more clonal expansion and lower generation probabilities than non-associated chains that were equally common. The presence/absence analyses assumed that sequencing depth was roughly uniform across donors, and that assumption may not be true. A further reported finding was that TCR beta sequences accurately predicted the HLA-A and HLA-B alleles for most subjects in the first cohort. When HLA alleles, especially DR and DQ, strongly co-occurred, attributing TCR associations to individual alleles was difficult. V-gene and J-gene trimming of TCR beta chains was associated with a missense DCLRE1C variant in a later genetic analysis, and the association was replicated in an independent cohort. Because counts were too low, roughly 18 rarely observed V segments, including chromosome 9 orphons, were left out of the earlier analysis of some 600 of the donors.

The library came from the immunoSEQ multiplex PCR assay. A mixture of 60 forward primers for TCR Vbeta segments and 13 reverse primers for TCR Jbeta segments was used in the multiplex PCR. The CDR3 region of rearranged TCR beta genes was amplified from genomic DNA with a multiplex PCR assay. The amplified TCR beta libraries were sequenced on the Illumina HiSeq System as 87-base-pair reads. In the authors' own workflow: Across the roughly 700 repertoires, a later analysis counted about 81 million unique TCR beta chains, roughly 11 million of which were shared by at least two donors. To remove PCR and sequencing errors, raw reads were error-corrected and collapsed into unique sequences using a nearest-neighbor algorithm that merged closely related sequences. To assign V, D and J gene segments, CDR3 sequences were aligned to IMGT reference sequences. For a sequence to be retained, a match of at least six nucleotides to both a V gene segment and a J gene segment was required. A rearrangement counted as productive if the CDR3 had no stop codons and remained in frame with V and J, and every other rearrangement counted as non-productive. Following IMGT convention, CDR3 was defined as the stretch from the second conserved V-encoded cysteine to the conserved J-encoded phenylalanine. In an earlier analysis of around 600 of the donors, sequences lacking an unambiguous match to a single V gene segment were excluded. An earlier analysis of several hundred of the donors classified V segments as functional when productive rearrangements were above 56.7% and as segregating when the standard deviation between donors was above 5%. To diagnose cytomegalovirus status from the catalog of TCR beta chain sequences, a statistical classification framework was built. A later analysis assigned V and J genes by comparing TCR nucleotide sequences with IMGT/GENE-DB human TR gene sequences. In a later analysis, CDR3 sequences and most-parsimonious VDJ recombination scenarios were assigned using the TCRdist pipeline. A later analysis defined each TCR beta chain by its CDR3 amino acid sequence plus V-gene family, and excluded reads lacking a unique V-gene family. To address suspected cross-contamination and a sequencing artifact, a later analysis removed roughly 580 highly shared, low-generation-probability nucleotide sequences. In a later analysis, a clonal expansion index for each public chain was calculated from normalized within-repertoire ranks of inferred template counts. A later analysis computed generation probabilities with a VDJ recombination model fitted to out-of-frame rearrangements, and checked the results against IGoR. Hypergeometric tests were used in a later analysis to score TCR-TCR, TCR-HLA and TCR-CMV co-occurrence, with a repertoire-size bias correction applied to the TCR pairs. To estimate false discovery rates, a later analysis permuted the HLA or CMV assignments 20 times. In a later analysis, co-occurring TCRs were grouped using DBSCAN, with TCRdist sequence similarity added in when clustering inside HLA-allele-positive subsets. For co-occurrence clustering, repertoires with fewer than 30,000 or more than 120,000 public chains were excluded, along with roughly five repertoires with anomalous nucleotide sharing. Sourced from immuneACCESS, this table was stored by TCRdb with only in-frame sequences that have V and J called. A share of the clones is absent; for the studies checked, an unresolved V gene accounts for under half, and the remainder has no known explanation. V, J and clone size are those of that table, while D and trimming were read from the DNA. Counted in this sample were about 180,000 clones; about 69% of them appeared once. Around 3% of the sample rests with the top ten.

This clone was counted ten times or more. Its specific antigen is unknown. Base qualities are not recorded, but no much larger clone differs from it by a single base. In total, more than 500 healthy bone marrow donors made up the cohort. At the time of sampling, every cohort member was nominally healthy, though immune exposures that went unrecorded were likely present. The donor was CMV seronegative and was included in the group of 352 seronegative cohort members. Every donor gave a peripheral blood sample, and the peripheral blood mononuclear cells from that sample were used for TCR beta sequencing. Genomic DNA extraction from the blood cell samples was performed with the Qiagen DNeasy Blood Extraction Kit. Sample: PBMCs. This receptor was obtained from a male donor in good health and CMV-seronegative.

Read as DNA, the sequence is TGCGCCAGCAGCTTGGATATCGGTACGCAGTATTTT. Its protein is CASSLDIGTQYF. Recombination joined TRBV5-1 with TRBJ2-3, with the D gene not clear enough to name. CDR1 and CDR2, per the germline V gene, are SGHRS and YFSETQ. The CDR3 spans 12 residues, from the cysteine through the phenylalanine. Left in the record is the CDR3 DNA by itself, 36 bases read in frame from the first base. The junction carries 7 bases between V and J, which are trimmed by 0 bases and 8 bases respectively.